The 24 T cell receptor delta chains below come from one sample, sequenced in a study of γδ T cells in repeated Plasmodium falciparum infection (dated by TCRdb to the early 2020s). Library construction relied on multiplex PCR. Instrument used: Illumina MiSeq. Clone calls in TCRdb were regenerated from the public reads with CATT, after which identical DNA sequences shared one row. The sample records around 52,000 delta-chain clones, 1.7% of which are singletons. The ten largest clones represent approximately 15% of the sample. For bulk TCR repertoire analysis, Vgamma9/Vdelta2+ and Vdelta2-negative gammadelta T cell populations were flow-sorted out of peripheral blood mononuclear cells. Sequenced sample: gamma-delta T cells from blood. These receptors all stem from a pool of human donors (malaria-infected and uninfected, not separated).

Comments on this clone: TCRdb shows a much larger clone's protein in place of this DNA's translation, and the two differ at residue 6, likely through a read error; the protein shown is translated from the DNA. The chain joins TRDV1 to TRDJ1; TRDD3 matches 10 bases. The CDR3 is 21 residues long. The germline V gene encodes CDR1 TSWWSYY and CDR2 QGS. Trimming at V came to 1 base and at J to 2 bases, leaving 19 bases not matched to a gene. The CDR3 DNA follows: TGTGCTCTTGGGGAACAACTCCTTCTTCGAAATGGGGGATACCGGACCGATAAACTCATCTTT. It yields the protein CALGEQLLLRNGGYRTDKLIF.

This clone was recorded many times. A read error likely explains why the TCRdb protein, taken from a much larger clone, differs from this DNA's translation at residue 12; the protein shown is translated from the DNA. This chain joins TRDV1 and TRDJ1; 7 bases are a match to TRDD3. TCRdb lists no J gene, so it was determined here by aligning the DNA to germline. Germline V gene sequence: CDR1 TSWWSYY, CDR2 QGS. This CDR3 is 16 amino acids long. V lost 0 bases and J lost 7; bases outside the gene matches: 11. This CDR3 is CALGELPGGSPGKLIF. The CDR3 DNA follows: TGTGCTCTTGGGGAACTCCCCGGGGGATCCCCCGGTAAACTCATCTTT.

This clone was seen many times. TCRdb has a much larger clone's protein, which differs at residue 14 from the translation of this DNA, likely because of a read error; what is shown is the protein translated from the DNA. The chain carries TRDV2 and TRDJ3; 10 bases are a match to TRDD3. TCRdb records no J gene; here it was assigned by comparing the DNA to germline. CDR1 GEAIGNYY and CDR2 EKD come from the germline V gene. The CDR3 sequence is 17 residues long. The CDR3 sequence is CACDTGGYSWDTRRMFF. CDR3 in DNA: TGTGCCTGTGACACTGGGGGATACTCCTGGGACACCCGACGGATGTTTTTC.

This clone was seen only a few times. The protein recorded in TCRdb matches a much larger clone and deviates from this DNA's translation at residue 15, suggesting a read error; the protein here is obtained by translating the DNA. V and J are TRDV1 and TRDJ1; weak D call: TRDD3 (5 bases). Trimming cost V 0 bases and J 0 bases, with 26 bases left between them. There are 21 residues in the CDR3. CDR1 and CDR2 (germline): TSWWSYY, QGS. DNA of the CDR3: TGTGCTCTTGGGGAACTAGCGGTGGCGGGATCCTCAAGATGGCACACCGATAAACTCATCTTT. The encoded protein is CALGELAVAGSSRWHTDKLIF.

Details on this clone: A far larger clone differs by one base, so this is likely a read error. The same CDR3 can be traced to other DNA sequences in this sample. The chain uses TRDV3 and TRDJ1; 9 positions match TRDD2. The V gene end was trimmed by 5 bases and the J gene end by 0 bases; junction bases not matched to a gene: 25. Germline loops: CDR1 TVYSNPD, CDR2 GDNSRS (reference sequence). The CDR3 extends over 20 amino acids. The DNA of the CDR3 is TGTGCCCAAATCCCTTCCTACGGGTACTGGGGAATACGGAACACCGATAAACTCATCTTT. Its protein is CAQIPSYGYWGIRNTDKLIF.

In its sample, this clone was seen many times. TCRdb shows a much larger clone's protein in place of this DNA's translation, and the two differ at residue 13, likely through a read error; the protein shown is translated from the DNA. CDR3 nucleotides: TGTGCTCTTGGGGAACCTTTCAGCTGGGGGATATATCCCCTGTACACCGATAAACTCATCTTT. Translated, it gives CALGEPFSWGIYPLYTDKLIF. This rearrangement joins TRDV1 to TRDJ1; 10 nucleotides match TRDD3. The J gene, left out of TCRdb, was set here by checking the DNA against germline. This CDR3 region has 21 residues. V gave up 1 base and J gave up 0 bases; unmatched junction bases: 17. The germline CDR1 and CDR2 sequences are TSWWSYY and QGS.

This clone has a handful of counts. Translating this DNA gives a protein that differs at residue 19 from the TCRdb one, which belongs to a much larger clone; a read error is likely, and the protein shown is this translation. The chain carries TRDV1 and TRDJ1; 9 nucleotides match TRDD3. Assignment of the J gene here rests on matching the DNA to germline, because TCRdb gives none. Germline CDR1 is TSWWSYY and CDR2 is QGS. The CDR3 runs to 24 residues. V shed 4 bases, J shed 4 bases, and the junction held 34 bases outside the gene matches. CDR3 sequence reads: CALGGYTPLPEVFYWGTSIDKLIF. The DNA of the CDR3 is TGTGCTCTTGGGGGATACACTCCCTTACCGGAGGTCTTTTACTGGGGGACTTCCATCGATAAACTCATCTTT.

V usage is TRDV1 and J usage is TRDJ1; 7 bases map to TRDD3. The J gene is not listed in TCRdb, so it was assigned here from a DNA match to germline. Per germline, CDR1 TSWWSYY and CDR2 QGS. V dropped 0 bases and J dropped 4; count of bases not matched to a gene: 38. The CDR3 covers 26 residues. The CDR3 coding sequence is TGTGCTCTTGGGGAACTCTTCCCAACGCTTCCCGCAAGTACTAAGTACTGGGGCACTATGGTCGATAAACTCATCTTT. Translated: CALGELFPTLPASTKYWGTMVDKLIF.

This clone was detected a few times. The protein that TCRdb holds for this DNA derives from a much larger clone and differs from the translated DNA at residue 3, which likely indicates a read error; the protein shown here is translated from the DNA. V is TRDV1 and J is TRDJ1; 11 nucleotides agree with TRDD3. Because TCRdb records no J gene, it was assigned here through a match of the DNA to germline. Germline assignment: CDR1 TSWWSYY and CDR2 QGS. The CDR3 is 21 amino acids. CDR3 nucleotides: TGTGCTCCTGGGGTTCCTTCCTACGGGATATGGGGGATACGCCCAGGGGTTAAACTCATCTTT. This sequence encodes CAPGVPSYGIWGIRPGVKLIF.

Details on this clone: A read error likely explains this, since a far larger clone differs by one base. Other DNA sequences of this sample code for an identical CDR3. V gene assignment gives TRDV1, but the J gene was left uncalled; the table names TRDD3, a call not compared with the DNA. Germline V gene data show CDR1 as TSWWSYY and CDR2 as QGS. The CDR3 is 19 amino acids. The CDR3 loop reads CALGEHKADWGARVDKLIF. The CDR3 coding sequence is TGTGCTCTTGGGGAACATAAGGCGGACTGGGGTGCTCGGGTCGATAAACTCATTTTT.

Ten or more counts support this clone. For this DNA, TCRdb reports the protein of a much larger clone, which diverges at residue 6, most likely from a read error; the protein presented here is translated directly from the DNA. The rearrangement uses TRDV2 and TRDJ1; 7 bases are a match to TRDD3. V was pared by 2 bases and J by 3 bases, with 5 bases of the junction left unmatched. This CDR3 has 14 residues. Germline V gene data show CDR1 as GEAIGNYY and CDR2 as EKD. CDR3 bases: TGTGCCTGTGACAGCTTCTGGGGGCCCGATAAACTCATCTTT. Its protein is CACDSFWGPDKLIF.

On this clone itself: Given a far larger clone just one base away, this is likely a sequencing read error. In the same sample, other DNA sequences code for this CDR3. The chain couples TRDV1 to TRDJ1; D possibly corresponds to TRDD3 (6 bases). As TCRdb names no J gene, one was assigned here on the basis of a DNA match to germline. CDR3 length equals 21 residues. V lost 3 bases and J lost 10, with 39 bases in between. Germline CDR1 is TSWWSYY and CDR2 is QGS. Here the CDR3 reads CALGERERLHSNGGELPGLIF. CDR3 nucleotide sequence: TGTGCTCTTGGGGAGCGAGAGCGCCTACATTCGAACGGGGGGGAACTGCCCGGACTCATCTTT.

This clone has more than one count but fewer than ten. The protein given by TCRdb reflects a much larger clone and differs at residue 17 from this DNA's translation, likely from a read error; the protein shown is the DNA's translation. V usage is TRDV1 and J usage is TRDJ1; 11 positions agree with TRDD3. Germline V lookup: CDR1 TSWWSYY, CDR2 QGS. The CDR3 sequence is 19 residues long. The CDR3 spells CALGGKLGGYDMYTDKHIF. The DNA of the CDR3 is TGTGCTCTTGGGGGCAAACTTGGGGGATACGATATGTACACCGATAAACACATCTTT.

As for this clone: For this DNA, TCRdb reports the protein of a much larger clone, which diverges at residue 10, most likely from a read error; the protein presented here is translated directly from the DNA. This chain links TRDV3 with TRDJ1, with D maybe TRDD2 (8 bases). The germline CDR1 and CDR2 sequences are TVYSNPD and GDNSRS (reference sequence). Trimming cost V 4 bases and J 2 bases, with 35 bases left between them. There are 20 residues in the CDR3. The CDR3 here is CASLPSRTGALSRRTDKLIF. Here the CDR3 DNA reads TGTGCCTCCCTTCCTAGTCGAACTGGGGCCCTTAGTAGGAGGACCGATAAACTCATCTTT.

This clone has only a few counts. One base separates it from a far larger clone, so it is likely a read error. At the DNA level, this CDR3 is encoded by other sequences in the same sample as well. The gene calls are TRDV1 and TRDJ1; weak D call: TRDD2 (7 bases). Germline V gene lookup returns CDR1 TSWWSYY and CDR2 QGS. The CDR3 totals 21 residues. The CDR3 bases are TGTGCCCTTGGGGATGTATTCCTACCCTCAACGCTGGGGATCAATAGCGATAAACTCATCTTT. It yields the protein CALGDVFLPSTLGINSDKLIF.

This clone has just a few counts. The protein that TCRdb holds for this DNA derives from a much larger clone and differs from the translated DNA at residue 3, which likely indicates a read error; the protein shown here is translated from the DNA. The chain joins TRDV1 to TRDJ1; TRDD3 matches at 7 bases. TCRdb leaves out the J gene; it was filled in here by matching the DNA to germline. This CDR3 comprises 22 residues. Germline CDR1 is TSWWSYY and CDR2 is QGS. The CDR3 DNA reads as TGTGCTCCTGGGGTCAAAAGGATCTCTCCCGTACTGGGGATCCGGTACACCGATAAACTCATCTTT. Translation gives CAPGVKRISPVLGIRYTDKLIF.

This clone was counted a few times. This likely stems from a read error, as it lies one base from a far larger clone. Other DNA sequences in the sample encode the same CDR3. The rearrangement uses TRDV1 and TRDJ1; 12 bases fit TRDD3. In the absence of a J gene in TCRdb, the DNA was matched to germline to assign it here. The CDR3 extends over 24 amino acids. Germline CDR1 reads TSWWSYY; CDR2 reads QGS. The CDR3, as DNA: TGTGCTCTCGGGGAAGGCGGGTCAGATTCCGACTGGGGGATACTCACACCGTGTCTCGATAAACTCATCTTT. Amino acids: CALGEGGSDSDWGILTPCLDKLIF.

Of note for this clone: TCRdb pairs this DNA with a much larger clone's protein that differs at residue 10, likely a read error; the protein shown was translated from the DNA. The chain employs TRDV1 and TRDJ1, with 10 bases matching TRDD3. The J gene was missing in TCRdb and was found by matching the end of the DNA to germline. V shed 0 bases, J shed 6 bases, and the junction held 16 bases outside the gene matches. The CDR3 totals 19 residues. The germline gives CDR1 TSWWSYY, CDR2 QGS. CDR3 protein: CALGELRSPSLGDPHKLIF. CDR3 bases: TGTGCTCTTGGGGAACTCAGGTCTCCCTCACTGGGGGATCCCCATAAACTCATCTTT.

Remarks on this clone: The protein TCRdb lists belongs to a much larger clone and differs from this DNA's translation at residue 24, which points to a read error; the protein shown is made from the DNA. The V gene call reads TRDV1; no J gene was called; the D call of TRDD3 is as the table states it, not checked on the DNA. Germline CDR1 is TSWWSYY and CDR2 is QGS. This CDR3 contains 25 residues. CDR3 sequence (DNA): TGTGCTCTTGGGACTCAAGGCCTTTCACCTTTTTTCTGGGGGATAACATCTGGATACACCGATAAACTCACCTTT. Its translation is CALGTQGLSPFFWGITSGYTDKLTF.

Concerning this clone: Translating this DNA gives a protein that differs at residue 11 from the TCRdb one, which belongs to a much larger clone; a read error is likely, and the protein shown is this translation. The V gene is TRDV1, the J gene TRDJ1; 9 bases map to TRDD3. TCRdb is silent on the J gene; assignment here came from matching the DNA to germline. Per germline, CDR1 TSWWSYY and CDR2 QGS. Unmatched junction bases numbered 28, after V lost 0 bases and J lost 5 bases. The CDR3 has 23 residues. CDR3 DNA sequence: TGTGCTCTTGGGGAACTAATATCCCTACCTTGTAACTGGGGGAAAAGGGGTGTTGATAAACTCATCTTT. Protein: CALGELISLPCNWGKRGVDKLIF.

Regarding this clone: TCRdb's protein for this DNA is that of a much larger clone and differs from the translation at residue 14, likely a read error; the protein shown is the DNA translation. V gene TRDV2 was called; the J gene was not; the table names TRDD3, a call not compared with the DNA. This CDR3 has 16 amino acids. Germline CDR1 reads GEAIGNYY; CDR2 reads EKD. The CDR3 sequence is CAWGFSYWGILDKHIF. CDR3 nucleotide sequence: TGTGCCTGGGGATTCTCGTACTGGGGGATACTCGATAAACACATCTTT.

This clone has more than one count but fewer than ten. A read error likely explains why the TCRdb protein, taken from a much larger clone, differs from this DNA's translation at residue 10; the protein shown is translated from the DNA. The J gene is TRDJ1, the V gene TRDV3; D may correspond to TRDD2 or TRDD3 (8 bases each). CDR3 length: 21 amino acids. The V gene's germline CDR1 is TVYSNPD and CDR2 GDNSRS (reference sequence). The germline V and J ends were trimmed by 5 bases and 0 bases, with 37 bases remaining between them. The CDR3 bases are TGTGCCCTAAAAGACTTCCTACGTTTTCTTCCTGGGGGAGATTACACCGATAAACTCATCTTT. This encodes CALKDFLRFLPGGDYTDKLIF.

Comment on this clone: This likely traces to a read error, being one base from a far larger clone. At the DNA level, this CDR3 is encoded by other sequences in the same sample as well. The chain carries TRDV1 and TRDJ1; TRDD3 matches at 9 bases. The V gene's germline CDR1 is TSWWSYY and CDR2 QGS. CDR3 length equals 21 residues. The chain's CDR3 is CALGERGFRGTGGAYTDKLIF. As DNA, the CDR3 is TGTGCCCTTGGGGAACGGGGCTTCCGAGGTACTGGGGGAGCGTACACCGATAAACTCATCTTT.

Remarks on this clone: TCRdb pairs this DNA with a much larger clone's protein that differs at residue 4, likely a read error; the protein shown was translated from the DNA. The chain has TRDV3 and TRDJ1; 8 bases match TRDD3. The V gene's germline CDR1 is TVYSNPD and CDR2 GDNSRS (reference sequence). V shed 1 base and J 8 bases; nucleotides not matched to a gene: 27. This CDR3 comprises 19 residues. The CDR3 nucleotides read TGTGCCTTTAAGAAGGTCCACCAACTGGGGGTTCTCACGCGGGGGAAACTCATCTTT. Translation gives CAFKKVHQLGVLTRGKLIF.